The 2 T cell receptor beta chains below were found in one sample sequenced in a study of response to subunit inactivated influenza vaccine. TCRdb passed the RT-PCR reads through MiXCR, listing each CDR3 protein once. The profile shows some 600,000 distinct CDR3 sequences, 13% to 15% of them singletons. The material sequenced was PBMCs from blood, taken approximately 15 days before vaccination. These receptors all stem from a man over 45 who received an inactivated influenza vaccine.

The chain links TRBV20-1 to TRBJ2-5; 7 bases match TRBD1. The length of the CDR3 is 13 residues. Germline V gives CDR1 DFQATT, CDR2 SNEGSKA (reference sequence). The V gene end was trimmed by 5 bases and the J gene end by 4 bases; junction bases not matched to a gene: 7. This CDR3 is CSASDRVRETQYF. As DNA, the CDR3 is TGCAGTGCTTCCGACAGGGTGAGAGAGACCCAGTACTTC.

The chain couples TRBV12-3 or TRBV12-4 to TRBJ1-3, with a tentative D call TRBD1 (5 bases). With 6 bases removed from V and 0 bases from J, the gap between germline ends came to 12 bases. CDR3 length: 15 residues. In DNA, the CDR3 is TGTGCCAGCAGCTCACAGGAACGCTCTGGAAACACCATATATTTT. This sequence encodes CASSSQERSGNTIYF.